The 23 T cell receptor beta chains reported below all come from one sample, sequenced in a study of tissue T cells after allogeneic stem cell transplantation (dated by TCRdb to the early 2020s). The intended sense of this specimen's time point label: mouse harvest day 14 after allogeneic transplant. Each mouse graft, delivered by tail vein injection, combined 10^6 splenic CD5+ T cells with 10^7 T-cell-depleted bone marrow cells. The library relied on the immunoSEQ multiplex PCR assay. As stored in TCRdb, this immuneACCESS dataset retains in-frame rearrangements with V and J assigned. A fraction of the clones does not appear; measured against another copy, unresolved V genes explain less than half of the discrepancy, and the remainder lacks a known reason. The table for this sample lists thousands of clones; 36% of them were counted only once. Approximately 5.3% of the sample is held by the ten biggest clonotypes.

Material for sequencing was skin. The source of these receptors is a female BALB/c mouse given C57BL/6 T cells with graft-versus-host disease after an allogeneic hematopoietic cell transplant.

A note on this clone: The gene symbols are mouse symbols. The read terminates 1 residue before the CDR3 end, so the remaining end is supplied by the germline J gene. V usage is TRBV26 and J usage is TRBJ1-1; D not resolved. Germline assignment: CDR1 KGHPV and CDR2 FQNQEV (reference sequence). The CDR3 has 12 residues. Deletions cut 3 bases from V and 0 bases from J, with 2 bases between. The CDR3 is CASSLANTEVFF. The CDR3 bases that were read are TGTGCCAGCAGTCTAGCAAACACAGAAGTCTTC.

In regard to this clone: Here the gene names and germline are mouse. The read comes to an end 1 residue before the CDR3 does, leaving the germline J gene to fill in the end. The chain employs TRBV5 and TRBJ1-2; D ambiguous. The V end was cut by 2 bases, the J end by 0 bases, with 4 bases between. The CDR3 is made up of 13 amino acids. Germline V gene sequence: CDR1 LGHNA, CDR2 YNLKQL (reference sequence). The CDR3 protein is CASSQTANSDYTF. CDR3 bases read: TGTGCCAGCAGCCAAACAGCAAACTCCGACTACACC.

About this clone itself: Gene names and germline match the mouse. The read terminates 1 residue ahead of where the CDR3 ends, so the germline J gene completes it. This rearrangement joins TRBV12-2 to TRBJ2-2, with 9 nucleotides matching TRBD2. The CDR3 has 15 amino acids. The germline gives CDR1 SGHLS, CDR2 HYDKME. The V segment lost 4 bases and the J segment 2 bases; nucleotides outside the gene matches: 4. The CDR3 bases that were read are TGTGCCAGCTCCCTCGGGACTGGGAACACCGGGCAGCTCTAC. This codes for CASSLGTGNTGQLY. Given in full, the CDR3 is CASSLGTGNTGQLYF.

Only a few counts were recorded for this clone. Any gene name here is a mouse gene name. The read comes to an end 1 residue before the CDR3 does, leaving the germline J gene to fill in the end. This sequence joins TRBV23 and TRBJ2-7; TRBD2 is taken as the D call from the table, unchecked against the DNA. The CDR3 length is 13 residues. Germline CDR1 reads KGHTA; CDR2 reads FQNQQP. The DNA read from the CDR3 is TGCTCCAGCAGCCGGACTGGGGTCTATGAACAGTAC. This codes for CSSSRTGVYEQY. The CDR3, in full, reads CSSSRTGVYEQYF. Drawing the rest from reference TRBV23 and TRBJ2-7, the complete variable domain is DAAVTQKPRYLIKMKGQEAEMKCIPEKGHTAVFWYQQKQSKELKFLIYFQNQQPLDQIDMVKERFSAVCPSSSLCSLGIRTCEAEDSALYLCSSSRTGVYEQYFGPGTRLTVL.

Regarding this clone: The gene symbols are mouse symbols. The CDR3 end falls 1 residue outside the read, so it is completed with the germline J gene. This rearrangement joins TRBV23 to TRBJ2-2; the table gives TRBD2 as D, unverified against the DNA. Germline CDR1 reads KGHTA; CDR2 reads FQNQQP. CDR3 length: 14 amino acids. The covered CDR3 bases are TGCTCCAGCAGTCTGGGGAAGGGCACCGGGCAGCTCTAC. Translating it yields CSSSLGKGTGQLY. The full CDR3 is CSSSLGKGTGQLYF.

This clone has a single count. Mouse gene names apply. The CDR3 extends 1 residue past the end of the read, so its final part is completed from the germline J gene. This chain joins TRBV23 and TRBJ2-5; the D call of TRBD1 is as the table states it, not checked on the DNA. The V gene's germline CDR1 is KGHTA and CDR2 FQNQQP. The CDR3 is made up of 14 amino acids. The CDR3 is CSSSLWDRGDTQYF. The DNA read from the CDR3 is TGCTCCAGCAGTCTATGGGACAGGGGTGACACCCAGTAC.

As to this clone: This probably arose from a read error, given a far larger clone one base away. The genes and germline here are from mouse. The missing CDR3 end, 1 residue past where the read stops, is filled in from the germline J gene. The chain carries TRBV22 and TRBJ1-3; TRBD1, the table's D call, was not compared with the DNA. TRBV22 is designated a pseudogene. This CDR3 spans 14 amino acids. This CDR3 is CASSWDNSGNTLYF. The part of the CDR3 DNA that was read is TGTGCCAGCAGTTGGGACAATTCTGGAAATACGCTCTAT.

Regarding this clone: Gene names and germline match the mouse. The CDR3 here is CASSLPGGCAETLYF. The part of the CDR3 DNA that was read is TGTGCCAGCTCTCTCCCGGGGGGGTGTGCAGAAACGCTGTAT. The rearrangement joins TRBV12-1 to TRBJ2-3; 7 bases fit TRBD2. The CDR3 end falls 1 residue outside the read, so it is completed with the germline J gene. The CDR3 loop spans 15 amino acids. Germline CDR1 is SGHSN and CDR2 is HYEKVE. The V and J ends lost 0 bases and 1 base, in that order; junction bases with no gene match: 3.

Note on this clone: Germline and genes here are mouse. The CDR3 end is not reached by the read, which stops 1 residue before it; the germline J gene fills it in. V usage is TRBV1 and J usage is TRBJ1-6; a weak D match, TRBD1 (6 bases). TRBJ1-6 is classed as an ORF, of uncertain function. Per the germline V gene, CDR1 is NSQYPW and CDR2 is LRSPGD (reference sequence). Trimming took off 3 bases at V and 0 bases at J, with 9 bases between the two ends. The CDR3 has 16 residues. The CDR3: CTCSAGHYSYNSPLYF. Partial CDR3 DNA: TGCACCTGCAGTGCGGGACATTATTCCTATAATTCGCCCCTCTAC.

Regarding this clone: These gene names are mouse names. The observed sequence ends 1 residue before the CDR3 terminus, with the missing tail filled in from the germline J gene. V is TRBV26 and J is TRBJ1-1; 10 bases fit TRBD1. CDR3 length: 13 amino acids. Germline assignment: CDR1 KGHPV and CDR2 FQNQEV (reference sequence). The ends lost 2 bases at V and 9 bases at J; junction bases unmatched: 3. Partial CDR3 DNA: TGTGCCAGCAGTCTGGGACAGGGGGGGAAAGTCTTC. Residues: CASSLGQGGKVF. The whole CDR3 sequence is CASSLGQGGKVFF.

A word on this clone: The germline and genes are mouse ones. The read ends 1 residue shy of where the CDR3 ends; the end is completed using the germline J gene. V is TRBV23 and J is TRBJ1-1; TRBD1, the table's D call, was not compared with the DNA. Germline CDR1 is KGHTA and CDR2 is FQNQQP. The CDR3 sequence is 13 residues long. This CDR3 is CSSRQGADTEVFF. The sequenced part of the CDR3 DNA is TGCTCCAGCAGACAGGGGGCGGACACAGAAGTCTTC.

As concerns this clone: Gene names follow the mouse nomenclature. The CDR3 end is not reached by the read, which stops 1 residue before it; the germline J gene fills it in. In the same sample, other DNA sequences code for this CDR3. This chain uses TRBV26 with TRBJ1-1, with TRBD1 as a possible D gene (5 bases). Germline values: CDR1 KGHPV, CDR2 FQNQEV (reference sequence). The CDR3 has 13 amino acids. Trimming removed 6 bases from V and 0 bases from J, with 8 bases in between. This CDR3 is CASSRGQNTEVFF. The DNA read from the CDR3 is TGTGCCAGCAGCCGGGGACAGAACACAGAAGTCTTC. The full variable domain, completed using reference TRBV26 and TRBJ1-1, is NSKVIQTPRYLVKGQGQKAKMRCIPEKGHPVVFWYQQNKNNEFKFLINFQNQEVLQQIDMTEKRFSAECPSNSPCSLEIQSSEAGDSALYLCASSRGQNTEVFFGKGTRLTVV.

This clone was seen only once. These gene names are mouse names. From the germline J gene comes the end of the CDR3, since the read stops 1 residue before it. This sequence joins TRBV3 and TRBJ2-7; TRBD1 matches at 7 bases. This CDR3 is 14 amino acids long. Germline loops: CDR1 SNHLY, CDR2 FYNGKV (reference sequence). Trimming removed 4 bases from V and 3 bases from J; junction bases left unmatched: 6. CDR3 DNA, as far as it was read: TGTGCCAGCAGCTCCATCGACAGGGACTATGAACAGTAC. Residues: CASSSIDRDYEQY. The full CDR3 protein reads CASSSIDRDYEQYF.

This clone rates as large. The genes and germline here are from mouse. The read ends 1 residue before the CDR3 terminus; that terminus is restored from the germline J gene. The rearrangement uses TRBV26 and TRBJ1-2; D is unresolved. Germline V gene lookup returns CDR1 KGHPV and CDR2 FQNQEV (reference sequence). The CDR3 consists of 12 residues. V was clipped by 2 bases and J by 0 bases, with 1 base between them. CDR3 bases read: TGTGCCAGCAGTCTGACAAACTCCGACTACACC. It is translated as CASSLTNSDYT. The full-length CDR3 reads as CASSLTNSDYTF.

As to this clone: Gene names are mouse gene names. CDR3 DNA (partial): TGTGCCAGCAGTCTTCGGGGAGACACAGAAGTCTTC. Encoded protein: CASSLRGDTEVF. The entire CDR3 protein is CASSLRGDTEVFF. The chain combines TRBV26 with TRBJ1-1; D not resolved. The read terminates 1 residue ahead of where the CDR3 ends, so the germline J gene completes it. This CDR3 comprises 13 residues. Per germline, CDR1 KGHPV and CDR2 FQNQEV (reference sequence). V was cut by 3 bases and J by 3 bases, with 8 bases left in between.

Turning to this clone: Gene names follow the mouse nomenclature. The observed sequence ends 1 residue before the CDR3 terminus, with the missing tail filled in from the germline J gene. The gene calls are TRBV13-1 and TRBJ2-7; D unclear. In germline, CDR1 is NSHNY, CDR2 SYGAGN. The ends were cut back, 1 base at V and 0 bases at J, with 5 bases in the middle. CDR3 size: 13 residues. CDR3 loop: CASSDPSSYEQYF. The sequenced CDR3 bases are TGTGCCAGCAGTGATCCGAGCTCCTATGAACAGTAC.

This clone came up a few times. Mouse gene names and germline throughout. The read terminates 1 residue before the CDR3 end, so the remaining end is supplied by the germline J gene. V usage is TRBV13-2 and J usage is TRBJ2-1; TRBD2 matches 8 bases. This CDR3 has 16 amino acids. Germline lookup yields CDR1 NNHNN and CDR2 SYGAGS (reference sequence). V was pared by 1 base and J by 0 bases, with 3 bases of the junction left unmatched. CDR3 loop: CASGDNWGYNYAEQFF. Partial CDR3 DNA: TGTGCCAGCGGTGATAACTGGGGGTATAACTATGCTGAGCAGTTC.

Note on this clone: Gene names are mouse gene names. The read terminates 1 residue ahead of where the CDR3 ends, so the germline J gene completes it. V and J are TRBV16 and TRBJ2-4, with unresolved D. V lost 1 base and J 2 bases, leaving 1 base between the germline ends. This CDR3 has 12 amino acids. CDR1 and CDR2 from the germline V gene are SGHSA and FRNQAP. The DNA read from the CDR3 is TGTGCAAGCAGCTTAGTTCAAAACACCTTGTAC. Protein: CASSLVQNTLY. From start to end, the CDR3 is CASSLVQNTLYF.

In this sample, this clone is medium-sized (0.01 to 0.1%). Gene and germline names: mouse. Read data end 1 residue before the CDR3 end; the end is taken from the germline J gene. This chain links TRBV13-1 with TRBJ2-7, with 11 bases aligning to TRBD2. Germline trimming cut 3 bases from V and 4 bases from J; bases unmatched to any gene: 6. Germline CDR1 is NSHNY and CDR2 is SYGAGN. The CDR3 length is 15 residues. CDR3 DNA, as far as it was read: TGTGCCAGCAGTGGGCCCGGGACTGGGGGATATGAACAGTAC. Amino acids: CASSGPGTGGYEQY. The full CDR3 is CASSGPGTGGYEQYF.

For this clone: Just one base apart from a much larger clone, this may be a read error. Gene labels here are mouse ones. With the read ending 1 residue before the CDR3 end, the germline J gene is used to fill in that end. The chain uses TRBV26 and TRBJ2-1, with TRBD2 matching 12 bases. This CDR3 is built from 14 residues. CDR1 and CDR2 from the germline V gene are KGHPV and FQNQEV (reference sequence). Trimming cost V 6 bases and J 3 bases; bases outside gene matches: 0. This chain's CDR3 is CASRDWGGYAEQFF. The CDR3 bases that were read are TGTGCCAGCAGGGACTGGGGGGGCTATGCTGAGCAGTTC. Using reference TRBV26 and TRBJ2-1 for the parts outside the CDR3, the full variable domain is NSKVIQTPRYLVKGQGQKAKMRCIPEKGHPVVFWYQQNKNNEFKFLINFQNQEVLQQIDMTEKRFSAECPSNSPCSLEIQSSEAGDSALYLCASRDWGGYAEQFFGPGTRLTVL.

For this clone: Here the gene names and germline are mouse. Sequencing ends 1 residue short of the CDR3 end; the germline J gene provides the rest. The V gene is TRBV3, the J gene TRBJ2-7, with D unresolved. From germline, CDR1 is SNHLY and CDR2 FYNGKV (reference sequence). Trimming cost V 5 bases and J 0 bases, with 5 bases left between them. The CDR3 is 12 amino acids. The CDR3: CASSPSSYEQYF. The covered CDR3 bases are TGTGCCAGCAGCCCGAGCTCCTATGAACAGTAC. Combining the CDR3 with reference TRBV3 and TRBJ2-7 gives the whole variable domain GPKVLQIPSHQIIDMGQMVTLNCDPVSNHLYFYWYKQILGQQMEFLVNFYNGKVMEKSKLFKDQFSVERPDGSYFTLKIQPTALEDSAVYFCASSPSSYEQYFGPGTRLTVL.

As concerns this clone: Gene names and germline refer to mouse. The read ends 1 residue before the CDR3 terminus; that terminus is restored from the germline J gene. The gene calls are TRBV3 and TRBJ2-7; 9 nucleotides align to TRBD1. The junction had 6 bases not matched to a gene; V was cut back by 5 bases and J by 7 bases. Germline V lookup: CDR1 SNHLY, CDR2 FYNGKV (reference sequence). The CDR3 extends over 13 amino acids. The sequenced CDR3 bases are TGTGCCAGCAGCACACAGGGGGCGGGGGAACAGTAC. Protein: CASSTQGAGEQY. The CDR3 reads in full as CASSTQGAGEQYF.

About this clone itself: Mouse names are used for the genes. The read comes to an end 1 residue before the CDR3 does, leaving the germline J gene to fill in the end. The chain uses TRBV15 and TRBJ2-7, with 12 bases matching TRBD2. V lost 6 bases and J lost 3; bases outside the gene matches: 3. There are 14 residues in the CDR3. Germline V gene lookup returns CDR1 SGHND and CDR2 FRSKSL. The CDR3 protein is CASRRTGGDYEQYF. The CDR3 bases that were read are TGTGCCAGCAGGCGGACTGGGGGGGACTATGAACAGTAC.